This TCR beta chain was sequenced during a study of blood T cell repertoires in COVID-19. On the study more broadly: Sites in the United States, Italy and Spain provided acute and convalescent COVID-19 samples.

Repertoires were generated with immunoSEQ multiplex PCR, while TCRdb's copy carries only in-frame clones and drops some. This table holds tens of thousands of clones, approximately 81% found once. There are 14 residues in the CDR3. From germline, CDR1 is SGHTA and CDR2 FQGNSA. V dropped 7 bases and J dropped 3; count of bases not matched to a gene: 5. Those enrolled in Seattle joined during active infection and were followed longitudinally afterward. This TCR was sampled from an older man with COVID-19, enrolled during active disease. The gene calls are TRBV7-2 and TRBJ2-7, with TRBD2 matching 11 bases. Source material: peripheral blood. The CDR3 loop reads CASTLAGGLYEQYF. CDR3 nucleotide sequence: TGTGCCAGCACCCTAGCGGGAGGCCTCTACGAGCAGTACTTC.